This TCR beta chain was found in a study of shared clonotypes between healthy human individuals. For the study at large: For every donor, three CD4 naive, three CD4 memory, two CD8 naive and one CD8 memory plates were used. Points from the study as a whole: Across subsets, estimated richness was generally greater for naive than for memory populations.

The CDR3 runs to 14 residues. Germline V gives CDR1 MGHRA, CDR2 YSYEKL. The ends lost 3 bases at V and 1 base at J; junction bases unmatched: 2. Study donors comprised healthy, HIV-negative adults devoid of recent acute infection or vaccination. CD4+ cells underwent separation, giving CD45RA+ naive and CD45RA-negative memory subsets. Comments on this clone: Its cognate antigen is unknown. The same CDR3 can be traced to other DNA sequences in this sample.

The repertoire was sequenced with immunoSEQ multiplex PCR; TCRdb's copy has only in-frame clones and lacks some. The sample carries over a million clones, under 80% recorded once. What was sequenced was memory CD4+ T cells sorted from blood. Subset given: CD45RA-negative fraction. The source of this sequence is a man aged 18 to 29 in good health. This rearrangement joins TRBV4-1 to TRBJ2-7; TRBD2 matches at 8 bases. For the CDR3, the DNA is TGCGCCAGCAGCCAGGCGGGGGGATCCTACGAGCAGTACTTC. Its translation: CASSQAGGSYEQYF.